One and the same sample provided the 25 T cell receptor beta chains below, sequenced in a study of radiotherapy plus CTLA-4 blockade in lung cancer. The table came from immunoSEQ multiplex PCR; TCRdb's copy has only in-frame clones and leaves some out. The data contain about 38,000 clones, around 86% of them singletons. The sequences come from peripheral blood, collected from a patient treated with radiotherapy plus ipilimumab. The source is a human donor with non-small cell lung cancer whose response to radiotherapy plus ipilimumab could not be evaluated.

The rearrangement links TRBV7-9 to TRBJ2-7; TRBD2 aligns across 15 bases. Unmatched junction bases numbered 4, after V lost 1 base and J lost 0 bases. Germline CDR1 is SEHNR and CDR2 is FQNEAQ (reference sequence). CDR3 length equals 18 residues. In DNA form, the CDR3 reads TGTGCCAGCAGCTTAGGCGGGACTAGCGGGAGGTCCTCCTACGAGCAGTACTTC. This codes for CASSLGGTSGRSSYEQYF.

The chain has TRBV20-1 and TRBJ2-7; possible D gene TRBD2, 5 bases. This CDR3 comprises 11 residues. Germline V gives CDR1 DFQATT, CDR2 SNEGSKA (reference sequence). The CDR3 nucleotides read TGCAGACCAACGGGAAACTACGAGCAGTACTTC. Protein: CRPTGNYEQYF.

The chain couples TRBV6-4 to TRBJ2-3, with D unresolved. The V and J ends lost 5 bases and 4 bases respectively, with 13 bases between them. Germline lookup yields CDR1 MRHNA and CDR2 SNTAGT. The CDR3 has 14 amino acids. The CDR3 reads CASSPKEFPDTQYF. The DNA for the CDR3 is TGTGCCAGCAGTCCTAAGGAGTTTCCAGATACGCAGTATTTT.

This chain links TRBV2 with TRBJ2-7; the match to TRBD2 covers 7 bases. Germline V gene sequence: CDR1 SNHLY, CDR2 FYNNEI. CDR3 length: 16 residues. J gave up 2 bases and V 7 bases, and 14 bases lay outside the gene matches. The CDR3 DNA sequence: TGTGCCAGCAAGCAAATGGACCTTCGGGGGGCCTACGAGCAGTACTTC. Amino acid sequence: CASKQMDLRGAYEQYF.

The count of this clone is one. CDR3 sequence reads: CASSPTYNEQFF. The CDR3 nucleotides read TGTGCCAGCAGTCCCACCTACAATGAGCAGTTCTTC. The rearrangement joins TRBV7-2 to TRBJ2-1; no definite D call. Per germline, CDR1 SGHTA and CDR2 FQGNSA. V was cut by 6 bases and J by 2 bases, with 5 bases left in between. The CDR3 is 12 amino acids.

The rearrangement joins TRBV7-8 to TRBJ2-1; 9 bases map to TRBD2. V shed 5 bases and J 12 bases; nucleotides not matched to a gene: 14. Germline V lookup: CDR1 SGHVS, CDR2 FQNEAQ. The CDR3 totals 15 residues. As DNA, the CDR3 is TGTGCCAGCAGCCAAGGGGCTAGCGGGACGGGCGGGCAGTTCTTC. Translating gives CASSQGASGTGGQFF.

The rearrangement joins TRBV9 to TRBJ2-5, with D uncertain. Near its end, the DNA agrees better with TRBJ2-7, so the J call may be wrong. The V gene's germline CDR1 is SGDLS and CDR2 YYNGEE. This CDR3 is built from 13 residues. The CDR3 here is CASSARPGYEQYF. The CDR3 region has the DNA TGTGCCAGCAGCGCCAGGCCCGGCTACGAGCAGTACTTC.

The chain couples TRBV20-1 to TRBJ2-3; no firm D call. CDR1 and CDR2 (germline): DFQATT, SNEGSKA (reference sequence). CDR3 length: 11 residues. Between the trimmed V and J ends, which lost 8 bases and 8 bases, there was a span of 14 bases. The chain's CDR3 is CSTLASGTQYF. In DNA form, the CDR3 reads TGCAGTACCCTCGCCAGTGGTACGCAGTATTTT.

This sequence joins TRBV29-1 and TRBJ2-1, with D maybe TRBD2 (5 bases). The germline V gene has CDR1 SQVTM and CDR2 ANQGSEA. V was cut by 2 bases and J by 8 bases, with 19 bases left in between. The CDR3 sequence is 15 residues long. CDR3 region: CSVEWFGNRQHEQFF. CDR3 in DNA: TGCAGCGTTGAATGGTTCGGGAACCGTCAACATGAGCAGTTCTTC.

DNA of the CDR3: TGTGCCAGCAGTTTACCGGGGGGTCAGCCCCAGCATTTT. This sequence encodes CASSLPGGQPQHF. The rearrangement joins TRBV28 to TRBJ1-5, with D maybe TRBD1 (5 bases). Germline-derived CDR1 and CDR2 are MDHEN and SYDVKM. V lost 2 bases and J 6 bases, leaving 8 bases between the germline ends. The CDR3 extends over 13 amino acids.

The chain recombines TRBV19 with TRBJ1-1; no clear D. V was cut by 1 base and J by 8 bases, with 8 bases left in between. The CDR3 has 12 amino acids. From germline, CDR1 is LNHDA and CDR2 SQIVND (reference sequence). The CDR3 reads CASSIGWQEAFF. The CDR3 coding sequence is TGTGCCAGTAGTATAGGGTGGCAAGAAGCTTTCTTT. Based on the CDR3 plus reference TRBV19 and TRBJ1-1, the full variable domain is DGGITQSPKYLFRKEGQNVTLSCEQNLNHDAMYWYRQDPGQGLRLIYYSQIVNDFQKGDIAEGYSVSREKKESFPLTVTSAQKNPTAFYLCASSIGWQEAFFGQGTRLTVV.

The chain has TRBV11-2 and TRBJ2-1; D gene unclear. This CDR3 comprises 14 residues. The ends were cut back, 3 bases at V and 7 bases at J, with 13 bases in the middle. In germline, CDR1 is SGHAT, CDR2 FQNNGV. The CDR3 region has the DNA TGTGCCAGCAGCTTTTCGCTCGACGGGAATGAGCAGTTCTTC. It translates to CASSFSLDGNEQFF.

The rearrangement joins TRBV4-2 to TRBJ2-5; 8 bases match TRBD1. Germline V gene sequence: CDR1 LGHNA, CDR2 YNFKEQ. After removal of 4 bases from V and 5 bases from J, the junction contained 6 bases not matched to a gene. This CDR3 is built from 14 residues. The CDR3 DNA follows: TGTGCCAGCAGCCGGCAGGGGGCGGAGGAGACCCAGTACTTC. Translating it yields CASSRQGAEETQYF.

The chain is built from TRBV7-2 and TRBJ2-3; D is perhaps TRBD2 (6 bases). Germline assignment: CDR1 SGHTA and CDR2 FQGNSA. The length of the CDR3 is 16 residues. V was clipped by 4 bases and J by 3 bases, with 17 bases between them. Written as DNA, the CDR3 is TGTGCCAGCAGCTCCCCAACCCTAGCGCGAACAGATACGCAGTATTTT. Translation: CASSSPTLARTDTQYF.

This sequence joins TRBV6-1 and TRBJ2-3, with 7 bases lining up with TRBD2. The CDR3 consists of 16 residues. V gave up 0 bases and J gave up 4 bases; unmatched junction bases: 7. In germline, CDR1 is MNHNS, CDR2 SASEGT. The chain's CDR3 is CASSEAGGTAADTQYF. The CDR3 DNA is TGTGCCAGCAGTGAAGCGGGGGGGACCGCAGCAGATACGCAGTATTTT.

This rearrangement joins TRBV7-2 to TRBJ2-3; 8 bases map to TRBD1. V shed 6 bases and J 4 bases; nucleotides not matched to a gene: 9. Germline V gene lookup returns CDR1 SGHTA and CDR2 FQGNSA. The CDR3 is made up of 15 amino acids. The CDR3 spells CASRLDREAPDTQYF. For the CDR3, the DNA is TGTGCCAGCAGACTGGACAGGGAGGCACCAGATACGCAGTATTTT.

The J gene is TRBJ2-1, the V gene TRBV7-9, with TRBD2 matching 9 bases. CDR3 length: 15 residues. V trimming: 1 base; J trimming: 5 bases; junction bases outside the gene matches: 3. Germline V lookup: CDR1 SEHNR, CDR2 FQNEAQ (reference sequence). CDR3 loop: CASSLVGLADNEQFF. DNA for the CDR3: TGTGCCAGCAGCTTAGTGGGACTAGCAGACAATGAGCAGTTCTTC.

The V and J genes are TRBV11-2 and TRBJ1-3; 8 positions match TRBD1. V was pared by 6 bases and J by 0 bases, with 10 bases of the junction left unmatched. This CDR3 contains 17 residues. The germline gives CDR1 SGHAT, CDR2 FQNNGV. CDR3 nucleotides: TGTGCCAGCAGTTTGTCCGGGACAGGAATCTCTGGAAACACCATATATTTT. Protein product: CASSLSGTGISGNTIYF.

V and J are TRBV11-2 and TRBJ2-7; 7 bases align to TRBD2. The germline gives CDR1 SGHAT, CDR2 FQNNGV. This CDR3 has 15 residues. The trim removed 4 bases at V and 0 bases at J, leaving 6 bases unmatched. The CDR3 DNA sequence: TGTGCCAGCAGCTCTCTAGCGGCGAGCTCCTACGAGCAGTACTTC. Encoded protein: CASSSLAASSYEQYF.

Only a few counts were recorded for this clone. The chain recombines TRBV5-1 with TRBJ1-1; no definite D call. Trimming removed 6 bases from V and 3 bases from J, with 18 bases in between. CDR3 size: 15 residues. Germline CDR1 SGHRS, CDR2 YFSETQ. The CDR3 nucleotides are TGCGCCAGCAAGAGATCTCCTCTCGGGGACACTGAAGCTTTCTTT. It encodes CASKRSPLGDTEAFF. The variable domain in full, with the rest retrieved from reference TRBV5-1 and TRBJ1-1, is KAGVTQTPRYLIKTRGQQVTLSCSPISGHRSVSWYQQTPGQGLQFLFEYFSETQRNKGNFPGRFSGRQFSNSRSEMNVSTLELGDSALYLCASKRSPLGDTEAFFGQGTRLTVV.

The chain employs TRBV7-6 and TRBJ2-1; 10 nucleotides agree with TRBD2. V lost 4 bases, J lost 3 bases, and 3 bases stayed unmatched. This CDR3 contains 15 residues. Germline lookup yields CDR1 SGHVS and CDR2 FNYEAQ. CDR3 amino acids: CASSSGTSVYNEQFF. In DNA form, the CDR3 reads TGTGCCAGCAGCTCCGGGACTAGCGTCTACAATGAGCAGTTCTTC. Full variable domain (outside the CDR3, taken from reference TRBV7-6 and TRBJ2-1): GAGVSQSPRYKVTKRGQDVALRCDPISGHVSLYWYRQALGQGPEFLTYFNYEAQQDKSGLPNDRFSAERPEGSISTLTIQRTEQRDSAMYRCASSSGTSVYNEQFFGPGTRLTVL.

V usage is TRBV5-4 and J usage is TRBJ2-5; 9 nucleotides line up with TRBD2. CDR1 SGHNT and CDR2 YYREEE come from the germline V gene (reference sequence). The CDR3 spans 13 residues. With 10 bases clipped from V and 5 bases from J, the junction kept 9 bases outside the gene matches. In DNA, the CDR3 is TGTGCCTCGACTAGCGGATCAGGGGAGACCCAGTACTTC. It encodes CASTSGSGETQYF.

The CDR3 DNA reads as TGTGCCAGCAGCCAAGAGTCCACCCGCCTACAAGCGGGGGTCCAAAACATTCAGTACTTC. It specifies CASSQESTRLQAGVQNIQYF. The genes are TRBV4-2 and TRBJ2-4, with 8 bases aligning to TRBD2. V shed 0 bases and J 5 bases; nucleotides not matched to a gene: 18. The CDR3 extends over 20 amino acids. CDR1 and CDR2 from the germline V gene are LGHNA and YNFKEQ.

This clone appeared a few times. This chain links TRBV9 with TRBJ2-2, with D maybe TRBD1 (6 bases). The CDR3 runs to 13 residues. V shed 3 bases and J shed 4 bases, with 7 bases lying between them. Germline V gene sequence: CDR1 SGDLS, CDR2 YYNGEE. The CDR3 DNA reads TGTGCCAGCAGCGGGACAGTCACCGGGGAGCTGTTTTTT. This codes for CASSGTVTGELFF.

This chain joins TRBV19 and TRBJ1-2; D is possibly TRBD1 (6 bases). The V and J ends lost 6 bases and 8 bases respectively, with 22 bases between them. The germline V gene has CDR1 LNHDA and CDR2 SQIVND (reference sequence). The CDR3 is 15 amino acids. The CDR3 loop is CASSAGTPGGGGYTF. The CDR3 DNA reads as TGTGCCAGTAGCGCCGGGACACCGGGCGGCGGAGGCTACACCTTC.